Detailed here is one T cell receptor beta chain. This clone's antigen is unknown. Base qualities are not recorded, but no much larger clone differs from it by a single base. Starting from about 500 ng total RNA, TCRbeta-specific cDNA was produced by reverse transcription with a constant-region primer and ProtoScript II reverse transcriptase. Three nested multiplex PCR rounds, following a slightly modified ARM-PCR procedure, were used to build the TCRbeta libraries. Each of the first two PCR rounds ran for around 10 cycles using multiplex TRBV1-TRBV30 forward primers together with a Cbeta reverse primer. Sample barcodes and Illumina adapters were added in a final 25-cycle PCR with Deep VentR polymerase. Before sequencing, amplicons of 200-500 bp were purified from gel using a QIAquick gel extraction kit. An Illumina HiSeq 2500 was used to sequence the TCRbeta amplicons with 250-bp paired-end reads. The original pipeline was this. Quality trimming of reads was performed with Trimmomatic v0.33, and paired reads were merged with FLASH v1.2.11 so that full CDR3 sequences could be recovered. MiGEC v1.2.1b assigned V, D and J germline segments to the rearranged TCRbeta sequences. Clonotype statistics and Shannon-Wiener diversity indices were calculated with VDJtools v1.0.0. Except for diversity analysis, only each sample's 250 most abundant clonotypes were used in subsequent analyses to reduce sampling bias. TCRdb itself trimmed the public reads at Q25 with fastp, ran MiXCR and retained productive beta chains. Records with the same CDR3 protein are collapsed into one entry carrying the most frequent genes and DNA. The V and J calls reflect TCRdb's pipeline rather than the authors' work. This sample is represented by 60,000 to 90,000 distinct CDR3 sequences; approximately 70% of them were singletons. The ten largest make up roughly 25% of the sample.

These data originate in a study of tumor-infiltrating lymphocytes in primary liver carcinoma (dated by TCRdb to about 2017). Study-level background: Hepatocellular carcinoma (four) or combined HCC and intrahepatic cholangiocarcinoma (one) was present in the five patients, who were three men and two women aged 30 to 69 years. The five patients had tumors staged T1-T3 N0M0, with maximum diameters ranging from roughly 4.2 to 10 cm. Roughly 3.65 to 7.5 million productive TCRbeta reads were obtained per sample, and no significant difference in read depth was found between tissue types. The study combined TCRbeta repertoire sequencing, expression microarrays and whole-exome sequencing across five regions of each liver tumor, with adjacent normal tissue and blood. A total of approximately 35 specimens from 5 patients, comprising some 25 tumor regions, 5 adjacent noncancerous liver tissues and 5 peripheral blood samples, were covered by TCRbeta repertoire sequencing. The 20 to 25 tumor region samples were profiled with Agilent mRNA microarrays so that TCRbeta repertoire diversity could be related to the local molecular phenotype. Repertoires from technical replicates were highly reproducible, with mean shared-clone rates about 0.86 and correlation coefficients above 0.98. Overall results and qualifications from the work: Only the TCR beta chain was sequenced, so true repertoire diversity is likely underestimated because unpaired alpha chains were not captured. Only 4 or 5 patients were included in the study, and the authors note that the findings should be validated in a larger study. Just about 8-24% of top clones turned up in all five regions of a tumor, which suggests spatial heterogeneity among tumor-infiltrating T cells. Repertoire overlap was higher between tumor regions (mean about 36%) than tumor-adjacent (17%) or tumor-blood (roughly 14%) pairs, consistent with antigen-driven expansion. Comparison of CD4+ and CD8+ T cell repertoires was precluded by the use of bulk unsorted samples. Compared with blood, tumors had a significantly larger share of the repertoire taken up by the top 250 clones (p = 0.039).

Reading from cysteine to phenylalanine, the CDR3 counts 16 amino acids. Only the CDR3 part of the read is kept: 48 bases, read in frame from the first base. CDR1 and CDR2 are read off the germline V gene (reference sequence) as SEHNR and FQNEAQ. V loses 5 bases, J loses 0 bases, and the germline ends lie 15 bases apart. Without any cell sorting, total RNA and DNA were co-extracted from about 20-30 mg of bulk tissue using the AllPrep DNA/RNA mini kit. Between November 2015 and March 2016, about five patients in China with histopathologically diagnosed primary liver carcinoma had their tumors surgically resected. Chronic HBV infection was present in the patients, and the patients were treatment-naive at sampling. Five spatially separated regions were sampled per tumor: superior, inferior, left-lateral and right-lateral poles, plus the tumor centre. More than 85% viable tumor cells were found by histology in every tumor sample. Fresh tumor and adjacent tissue pieces were bisected, with one half stored in RNAlater at -80 degrees C and the other half sent for histology.

The chain is assembled from TRBV7-9 and TRBJ2-3, with the D gene call left open. The receptor was isolated from a man aged 40-50 years with primary liver carcinoma and hepatitis B virus infection. The specimen was liver tumor tissue from sampling region 4. Interpreted using the paper, the cell subset or site label stands for: tumor region T4, right-lateral pole. The CDR3 protein: CASSRSIILSTDTQYF. The bases read TGTGCCAGCAGCCGGTCAATAATCCTTAGCACAGATACGCAGTATTTT.